Here is one TCR beta chain with its context. The data originate from a study of blood T cell repertoires in COVID-19. Study background: Researchers got acute and convalescent COVID-19 samples from the United States, Italy and Spain. PBMCs, B-cell-depleted T cells, or T cells provided the cDNA or gDNA that made up the material.

The length of the CDR3 is 15 residues. Germline CDR1 SGHAT, CDR2 FQNNGV. The V end was cut by 7 bases, the J end by 0 bases, with 13 bases between. As processed by the authors: Cell counts per sample came from amplifying reference gene primers. Here immunoSEQ multiplex PCR was the method, and the copy in TCRdb shows in-frame clones only, minus some. V and J calls plus clone size are reproduced from that table; the DNA served to infer D and trimming. The sample contains some 300,000 clones, approximately 90% of which appear only once. The sample was peripheral blood. The receptor's source is a woman aged 45-60 years with COVID-19, enrolled during active disease. The chain uses TRBV11-2 and TRBJ2-1, with D hard to call. CDR3 in amino acids: CASNGAESSYNEQFF. As DNA, the CDR3 is TGTGCCAGCAACGGTGCGGAGAGCTCCTACAATGAGCAGTTCTTC.